This T cell receptor beta chain was retrieved from a study of multiple sclerosis patients with progressive multifocal leukoencephalopathy. Whole-study results and caveats: No common TRBV or TRBJ usage or pairing appeared at PML.

Indicated time point: time of PML onset. T3 refers to blood collected at the onset of PML. Trimming cost V 3 bases and J 6 bases, with 24 bases left between them. CDR1 is MRHNA and CDR2 is SNTAGT in the germline V gene. CDR3 length equals 18 residues. TCRdb's copy holds only in-frame clones and misses some; the assay was immunoSEQ multiplex PCR. The sample comprises approximately 28,000 clones, around 90% of which are singletons, and 5.7% rests with the top ten. Concerning this clone: Its cognate antigen is unknown.

The TCR sequence derives from a woman aged 40 to 50 with progressive multifocal leukoencephalopathy. The rearrangement links TRBV6-4 to TRBJ1-5, with a weak D call TRBD1 (5 bases). The source was PBMCs, collected from a patient treated with natalizumab. The CDR3 region has the DNA TGTGCCAGCAGTGAATCTAGACAGCGGTGGGCTTTGAGTCAGCCCCAGCATTTT. Translation gives CASSESRQRWALSQPQHF.